The subject of this entry is one T cell receptor (beta chain). The data were obtained in a study of human T cells and chemical hapten exposure. Overall study: For sensitization, 2% DPC was applied to an approximately 2 cm by approximately 2 cm patch of upper inner arm skin. The cohort included alopecia areata under or over 50% scalp, totalis and universalis.

Trimming took 0 bases from V and 8 from J, leaving 8 bases between them. The CDR3 has 13 residues. In germline, CDR1 is WSHSY, CDR2 SAAADI. Time point here: pre-sensitization, week 0. The sample's treatment: therapeutic diphenylcyclopropenone sensitization with weekly scalp DPC. Each donor was an alopecia patient between 18 and 70 years of age who qualified for DPC. TCRdb reprocessed the RACE reads via MiXCR and lists one record per CDR3 protein. Of approximately 60,000 distinct CDR3 sequences listed, roughly 9.8% are singletons. The material was whole blood, obtained in connection with sensitization to the hapten diphenylcyclopropenone (DPC). The chain links TRBV10-2 to TRBJ2-1; D could derive from TRBD1 or TRBD2 (5 bases each). The receptor's source is a man aged 35-49 years with alopecia areata. Some clones in this sample may be carry-over from other donors' samples. CDR3 amino acids: CASSESGVDEQFF. CDR3 DNA sequence: TGCGCCAGCAGTGAGTCGGGGGTAGATGAGCAGTTCTTC.